This passage covers 3 T cell receptor beta chains from one sample sequenced in a study of T-cell reconstitution after alpha-beta-depleted transplantation in children. Molecular barcoding with unique molecular identifiers was used for the TCRbeta library. TCRdb re-called the PCR reads through MiXCR, storing one row per CDR3 protein. The table includes 600,000 to 700,000 distinct CDR3 sequences, roughly 14% detected once. The sample consisted of PBMCs, taken before TCRalphabeta/CD19-depleted stem cell transplant. Every receptor here comes from a girl between 2 and 10 years old with congenital amegakaryocytic thrombocytopenia, due to receive a stem cell transplant.

J is TRBJ2-7 and V is TRBV12-3 or TRBV12-4; 7 bases match TRBD1. The CDR3 covers 12 residues. V lost 6 bases and J lost 6; bases outside the gene matches: 5. The CDR3 reads CASSPDRLEQYF. CDR3 sequence (DNA): TGTGCCAGCAGCCCGGACAGGCTCGAGCAGTACTTC.

Ten or more counts support this clonotype. This chain uses TRBV29-1 with TRBJ2-1, with D possibly matching TRBD1 (6 bases). There are 14 residues in the CDR3. CDR1 is SQVTM and CDR2 is ANQGSEA in the germline V gene. Trimming left V 5 bases short and J 1 base short, with 12 bases between. The CDR3, as DNA: TGCAGCGTTAAAAACAGGGTATCCTACAATGAGCAGTTCTTC. Translation: CSVKNRVSYNEQFF.

The V gene is TRBV12-3 or TRBV12-4, the J gene TRBJ2-5; D gene unclear. Trimming took 3 bases from V and 5 from J, leaving 7 bases between them. This CDR3 has 12 residues. This CDR3 reads CASSFGPETQYF. CDR3 DNA: TGTGCCAGCAGTTTTGGACCCGAGACCCAGTACTTC.